This T cell receptor (beta chain) was sequenced during a study of shared clonotypes between healthy human individuals. The CDR3 runs 14 residues. V lost 5 bases to trimming and J lost 5 bases, with 15 bases between them. Germline CDR1 MDHEN, CDR2 SYDVKM. In its sample, this clone was seen once. Recent acute infections and vaccinations were absent in the healthy HIV-negative adult donors. Method: immunoSEQ multiplex PCR; TCRdb's copy keeps in-frame clones and lacks some. The table lists 2 million to 2.5 million clones, more than 85% of them singletons. The J gene is TRBJ1-1, the V gene TRBV28, with TRBD1 as a possible D gene (6 bases). This TCR was sampled from a man between 18 and 35 years old in good health. Some clones in this sample may be carry-over from other donors' samples. Sequencing input: naive CD4+ T cells from PBMCs. Documented subset: CD45RA+ positively selected. The CDR3 loop is CASSRGGAQTEAFF. CDR3 DNA: TGTGCCAGCAGTCGTGGGGGGGCGCAAACTGAAGCTTTCTTT.